This is a list of T cell receptor beta chains from one sample in a study of blood T cell repertoires in COVID-19. This table comes from immunoSEQ multiplex PCR, and its TCRdb copy is limited to in-frame clones, with some not included. The table records about 200,000 clones, 86% of them present only once. Input material: PBMCs or T cells enriched from blood (not recorded which). Source of these receptors: a man aged 40-55 years with acute COVID-19. Each CDR3 is given with its conserved first and last residue. Each record gives: J gene, D gene, V gene, clone size, CDR3 DNA, CDR3 protein. A D gene is named only where the DNA matches it firmly. Size tells how often a clone was seen (once, few, many) or the class of an expanded clone, and some rows leave it out.

J gene: TRBJ2-7
D gene: TRBD2
V gene: TRBV5-1
clone size: NA
CDR3 DNA: TGCGCCAGCGGGACTAGCGCGACAGGGGAGCAGTACTTC
CDR3 protein: CASGTSATGEQYF

J gene: TRBJ2-5
D gene: NA
V gene: TRBV4-1
clone size: NA
CDR3 DNA: TGCGCCAGCAGCCAAGATGCGGGGGCCCGGGAGACCCAGTACTTC
CDR3 protein: CASSQDAGARETQYF

J gene: TRBJ2-7
D gene: TRBD1
V gene: TRBV5-5
clone size: NA
CDR3 DNA: TGTGCCAGCAGTGAACAGGGGGCGAGCTCCTACGAGCAGTACTTC
CDR3 protein: CASSEQGASSYEQYF

J gene: TRBJ2-5
D gene: NA
V gene: TRBV11-3
clone size: NA
CDR3 DNA: TGTGCCAGCAGCAAACAAACAGGGGGGGGCCGGGAGACCCAGTACTTC
CDR3 protein: CASSKQTGGGRETQYF

J gene: TRBJ1-1
D gene: TRBD1
V gene: TRBV28
clone size: NA
CDR3 DNA: TGTGCCAGCAGGCCCGGGACAGGGTGGACTGAAGCTTTCTTT
CDR3 protein: CASRPGTGWTEAFF

J gene: TRBJ2-1
D gene: TRBD2
V gene: TRBV7-2
clone size: NA
CDR3 DNA: TGTGCCAGCAGCTCACCGGGACTAGTCTACAATGAGCAGTTCTTC
CDR3 protein: CASSSPGLVYNEQFF

J gene: TRBJ1-5
D gene: NA
V gene: TRBV19
clone size: few
CDR3 DNA: TGTGCCAGTAGTATAAGTCAGGCGTATAGCAATCAGCCCCAGCATTTT
CDR3 protein: CASSISQAYSNQPQHF

J gene: TRBJ1-4
D gene: NA
V gene: TRBV30
clone size: NA
CDR3 DNA: TGTGCCTGGAGTACACAGGGTTCCGGAAAACTGTTTTTT
CDR3 protein: CAWSTQGSGKLFF

J gene: TRBJ1-4
D gene: TRBD1
V gene: TRBV19
clone size: NA
CDR3 DNA: TGTGCCAGTAGTGGGACAGGGGACGGGCGTGAAAAACTGTTTTTT
CDR3 protein: CASSGTGDGREKLFF

J gene: TRBJ1-3
D gene: NA
V gene: TRBV5-6
clone size: NA
CDR3 DNA: TGTGCCAGCAGCCCATCCGGGGGGCGAGGAAACACCATATATTTT
CDR3 protein: CASSPSGGRGNTIYF

J gene: TRBJ1-2
D gene: TRBD1
V gene: TRBV11-2
clone size: NA
CDR3 DNA: TGTGCCAGCAGGGCGACAGGGCGGGCTAACTATGGCTACACCTTC
CDR3 protein: CASRATGRANYGYTF

J gene: TRBJ2-1
D gene: TRBD2
V gene: TRBV12-3/TRBV12-4
clone size: NA
CDR3 DNA: TGTGCCAGCAGTGCCGGACTAGCGGGAGTAGGGTTCTTC
CDR3 protein: CASSAGLAGVGFF

J gene: TRBJ2-3
D gene: TRBD1
V gene: TRBV28
clone size: NA
CDR3 DNA: TGTGCCAGCAGTACCCGCCGGGACAGGGTGCAAGATACGCAGTATTTT
CDR3 protein: CASSTRRDRVQDTQYF

J gene: TRBJ2-7
D gene: NA
V gene: TRBV6-2/TRBV6-3
clone size: NA
CDR3 DNA: TGTGCCAGCAGTTACCGGCAGGGGAGCTCCTACGAGCAGTACTTC
CDR3 protein: CASSYRQGSSYEQYF

J gene: TRBJ1-5
D gene: NA
V gene: TRBV7-8
clone size: NA
CDR3 DNA: TGTGCCAGCAGCTTCCTGGGCGTCAATCAGCCCCAGCATTTT
CDR3 protein: CASSFLGVNQPQHF

J gene: TRBJ1-2
D gene: NA
V gene: TRBV9
clone size: NA
CDR3 DNA: TGTGCCAGCAGCGCGGGACTATCCTTGTCTGACCCTGGCTACACCTTC
CDR3 protein: CASSAGLSLSDPGYTF

J gene: TRBJ2-7
D gene: TRBD2
V gene: TRBV3-1/TRBV3-2
clone size: NA
CDR3 DNA: TGTCCGCAGCAGCCTAAGGGGAGGGGTGAGTACGAGCAGTACTTC
CDR3 protein: CPQQPKGRGEYEQYF

J gene: TRBJ2-1
D gene: TRBD2
V gene: TRBV11-2
clone size: NA
CDR3 DNA: TGTGCCAGCAGCTCGACGGGGACTAGCGGGAGAAATGAGCAGTTCTTC
CDR3 protein: CASSSTGTSGRNEQFF

J gene: TRBJ1-2
D gene: NA
V gene: TRBV3-1/TRBV3-2
clone size: NA
CDR3 DNA: TGTGCCAGCAGGAGTGGAGAGAACTATGGCTACACCTTC
CDR3 protein: CASRSGENYGYTF

J gene: TRBJ1-4
D gene: NA
V gene: TRBV28
clone size: NA
CDR3 DNA: TGTGCCAGCAGTGACCGCGGGGGTGCAACTAATGAAAAACTGTTTTTT
CDR3 protein: CASSDRGGATNEKLFF

J gene: TRBJ1-5
D gene: NA
V gene: TRBV20-1
clone size: NA
CDR3 DNA: TGCAGTGCTAGTGTGGGGGCGCCCGGCAATCAGCCCCAGCATTTT
CDR3 protein: CSASVGAPGNQPQHF

J gene: TRBJ2-1
D gene: TRBD2
V gene: TRBV11-3
clone size: once
CDR3 DNA: TGTGCCAGCAGCTTAATAGCGGGAGCCCCAAACAATGAGCAGTTCTTC
CDR3 protein: CASSLIAGAPNNEQFF

J gene: TRBJ2-1
D gene: NA
V gene: TRBV20-1
clone size: NA
CDR3 DNA: TGCAGTGCTAGTAATGCAGCGAGGCTCAATGAGCAGTTCTTC
CDR3 protein: CSASNAARLNEQFF

J gene: TRBJ2-1
D gene: NA
V gene: TRBV28
clone size: NA
CDR3 DNA: TGTGCCAGCAGTTTATGGGGGCATGAGCAGTTCTTC
CDR3 protein: CASSLWGHEQFF

J gene: TRBJ1-2
D gene: NA
V gene: TRBV6-1
clone size: NA
CDR3 DNA: TGTGCCAGCAGTGAGGGTCCCAGGGGAGTGGGGGGCTACACCTTC
CDR3 protein: CASSEGPRGVGGYTF

J gene: TRBJ1-4
D gene: TRBD1
V gene: TRBV5-6
clone size: NA
CDR3 DNA: TGTGCCAGCAGCGGATCCGGGACAGGGTACGAAAAACTGTTTTTT
CDR3 protein: CASSGSGTGYEKLFF

J gene: TRBJ2-2
D gene: NA
V gene: TRBV5-1
clone size: NA
CDR3 DNA: TGCGCCAGCAGCCCCGGAATCAGGGAAGGGACCGGGGAGCTGTTTTTT
CDR3 protein: CASSPGIREGTGELFF

J gene: TRBJ1-4
D gene: TRBD1
V gene: TRBV27
clone size: once
CDR3 DNA: TGTGCCAGCAGCTCCGGGACAGGGGGTAATGAAAAACTGTTTTTT
CDR3 protein: CASSSGTGGNEKLFF

J gene: TRBJ1-5
D gene: TRBD1
V gene: TRBV30
clone size: NA
CDR3 DNA: TGTGCCTGGAACAGGGGCACTCATCAGCCCCAGCATTTT
CDR3 protein: CAWNRGTHQPQHF

J gene: TRBJ2-7
D gene: NA
V gene: TRBV3-1/TRBV3-2
clone size: NA
CDR3 DNA: NA
CDR3 protein: CASSQVAGGAGTYF

J gene: TRBJ1-2
D gene: NA
V gene: TRBV14
clone size: NA
CDR3 DNA: TGTGCCAGCAGCCCCACCGCAGGGGTAGGCTACACCTTC
CDR3 protein: CASSPTAGVGYTF

J gene: TRBJ1-5
D gene: TRBD1
V gene: TRBV19
clone size: NA
CDR3 DNA: TGTGCCAGTAGGAAGGGGGCACAGAGCAATCAGCCCCAGCATTTT
CDR3 protein: CASRKGAQSNQPQHF

J gene: TRBJ2-7
D gene: NA
V gene: TRBV5-4
clone size: few
CDR3 DNA: TGTGCCAGCAGCTCACATTTACAGGGTTTAGAGCAGTACTTC
CDR3 protein: CASSSHLQGLEQYF

J gene: TRBJ2-5
D gene: TRBD1
V gene: TRBV7-9
clone size: NA
CDR3 DNA: TGTGCCAGCAGCTTGCGGGGGACAGGGGGAGAGACCCAGTACTTC
CDR3 protein: CASSLRGTGGETQYF

J gene: TRBJ2-3
D gene: TRBD2
V gene: TRBV9
clone size: NA
CDR3 DNA: TGTGCCAGCAGTGCCCGGACTAGCGATACGCAGTATTTT
CDR3 protein: CASSARTSDTQYF

J gene: TRBJ1-1
D gene: TRBD1
V gene: TRBV7-8
clone size: NA
CDR3 DNA: TGTGCCAGCAGCTGGGGGGACAGGGTTTCCACTGAAGCTTTCTTT
CDR3 protein: CASSWGDRVSTEAFF

J gene: TRBJ2-1
D gene: NA
V gene: TRBV7-9
clone size: NA
CDR3 DNA: TGTGCCAGCAGTTCCGGGGAAGCGTTCTTC
CDR3 protein: CASSSGEAFF

J gene: TRBJ2-7
D gene: TRBD2
V gene: TRBV7-9
clone size: NA
CDR3 DNA: TGTGCCAGCAGCTGGGGGGAGGGCTACGAGCAGTACTTC
CDR3 protein: CASSWGEGYEQYF

J gene: TRBJ2-2
D gene: TRBD2
V gene: TRBV15
clone size: NA
CDR3 DNA: TGTGCCACCAGCAGAAAACTAGCGGGAGGTACCGGGGAGCTGTTTTTT
CDR3 protein: CATSRKLAGGTGELFF

J gene: TRBJ2-1
D gene: TRBD1
V gene: TRBV29-1
clone size: NA
CDR3 DNA: TGCAGCGCTAGACAGGGGATAACTTACAATGAGCAGTTCTTC
CDR3 protein: CSARQGITYNEQFF

J gene: TRBJ2-7
D gene: TRBD1
V gene: TRBV27
clone size: NA
CDR3 DNA: TGTGCCAGCAGTCCCTCGACAGGGGAAGAGCAGTACTTC
CDR3 protein: CASSPSTGEEQYF

J gene: TRBJ1-5
D gene: NA
V gene: TRBV29-1
clone size: NA
CDR3 DNA: TGCAGCGTTCAAGGGGGAGGGAATCAGCCCCAGCATTTT
CDR3 protein: CSVQGGGNQPQHF

J gene: TRBJ2-7
D gene: NA
V gene: TRBV7-9
clone size: NA
CDR3 DNA: TGTGCCAGCAGCCCCCTAACGTCGTACGAGCAGTACTTC
CDR3 protein: CASSPLTSYEQYF

J gene: TRBJ1-1
D gene: NA
V gene: TRBV20-1
clone size: NA
CDR3 DNA: TGCAGGGCCAAGAGGGGGACTGAAGCTTTCTTT
CDR3 protein: CRAKRGTEAFF

J gene: TRBJ1-5
D gene: NA
V gene: TRBV7-3
clone size: NA
CDR3 DNA: TGTGCCAGCAGCGAGACAGGCGGAGACCAGCCCCAGCATTTT
CDR3 protein: CASSETGGDQPQHF

J gene: TRBJ1-2
D gene: TRBD1
V gene: TRBV30
clone size: NA
CDR3 DNA: TGTGCCACGAACAGGGGGTTTGACGATGGCTACACCTTC
CDR3 protein: CATNRGFDDGYTF

J gene: TRBJ2-2
D gene: TRBD2
V gene: TRBV5-6
clone size: NA
CDR3 DNA: TGTGCCAGCAGCTTGCTAGCGGGACACTCGAACACCGGGGAGCTGTTTTTT
CDR3 protein: CASSLLAGHSNTGELFF

J gene: TRBJ1-2
D gene: NA
V gene: TRBV5-4
clone size: NA
CDR3 DNA: TGTGCCAGCAGCTTGGCCAGTAACTATGGCTACACCTTC
CDR3 protein: CASSLASNYGYTF

J gene: TRBJ2-4
D gene: NA
V gene: TRBV28
clone size: NA
CDR3 DNA: TGTGCCAGCAGCTGGACACTAGCCAAAAACATTCAGTACTTC
CDR3 protein: CASSWTLAKNIQYF

J gene: TRBJ2-1
D gene: TRBD2
V gene: TRBV7-6
clone size: NA
CDR3 DNA: TGTGCCAGCAGCTTCCTAGCGGGGAACAGGGAGCAGTTCTTC
CDR3 protein: CASSFLAGNREQFF

J gene: TRBJ2-1
D gene: TRBD2
V gene: TRBV19
clone size: few
CDR3 DNA: TGTGCCAGTAGTACCGGACTAGTTTTTAATGAGCAGTTCTTC
CDR3 protein: CASSTGLVFNEQFF

J gene: TRBJ2-7
D gene: TRBD2
V gene: TRBV7-7
clone size: NA
CDR3 DNA: TGTGCCAGCAGCCCAGGACTAGCGGGCTCCTACGAGCAGTACTTC
CDR3 protein: CASSPGLAGSYEQYF

J gene: TRBJ1-4
D gene: NA
V gene: TRBV14
clone size: once
CDR3 DNA: TGTGCCAGCAGCCAGGCCCGCCCGGGAGTTATTATGAGATTT
CDR3 protein: CASSQARPGVIMRF

J gene: TRBJ2-1
D gene: TRBD2
V gene: TRBV7-9
clone size: NA
CDR3 DNA: TGTGCCAGCAGCTTGGGGACTAGCGGATACAATGAGCAGTTCTTC
CDR3 protein: CASSLGTSGYNEQFF